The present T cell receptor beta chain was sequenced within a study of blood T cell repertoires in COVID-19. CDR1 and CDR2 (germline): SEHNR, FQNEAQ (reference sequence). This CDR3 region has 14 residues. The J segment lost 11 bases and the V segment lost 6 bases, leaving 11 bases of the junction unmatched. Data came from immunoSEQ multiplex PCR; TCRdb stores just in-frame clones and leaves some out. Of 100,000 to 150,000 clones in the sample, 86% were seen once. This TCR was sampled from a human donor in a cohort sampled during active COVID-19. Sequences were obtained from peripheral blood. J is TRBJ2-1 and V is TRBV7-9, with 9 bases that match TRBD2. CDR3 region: CASSSREGPRKQFF. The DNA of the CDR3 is TGTGCCAGCAGTTCGCGGGAGGGCCCTCGTAAGCAGTTCTTC.